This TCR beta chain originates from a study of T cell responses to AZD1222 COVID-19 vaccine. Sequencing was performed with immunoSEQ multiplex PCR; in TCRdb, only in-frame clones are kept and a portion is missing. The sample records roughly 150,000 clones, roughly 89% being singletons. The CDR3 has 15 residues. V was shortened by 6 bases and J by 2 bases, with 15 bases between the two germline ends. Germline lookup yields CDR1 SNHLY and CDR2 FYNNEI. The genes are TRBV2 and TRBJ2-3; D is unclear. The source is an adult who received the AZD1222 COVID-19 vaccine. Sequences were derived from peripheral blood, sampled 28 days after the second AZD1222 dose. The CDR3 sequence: CASRSSRKNTDTQYF. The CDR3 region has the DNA TGTGCCAGCAGGAGTTCGAGGAAAAACACAGATACGCAGTATTTT.